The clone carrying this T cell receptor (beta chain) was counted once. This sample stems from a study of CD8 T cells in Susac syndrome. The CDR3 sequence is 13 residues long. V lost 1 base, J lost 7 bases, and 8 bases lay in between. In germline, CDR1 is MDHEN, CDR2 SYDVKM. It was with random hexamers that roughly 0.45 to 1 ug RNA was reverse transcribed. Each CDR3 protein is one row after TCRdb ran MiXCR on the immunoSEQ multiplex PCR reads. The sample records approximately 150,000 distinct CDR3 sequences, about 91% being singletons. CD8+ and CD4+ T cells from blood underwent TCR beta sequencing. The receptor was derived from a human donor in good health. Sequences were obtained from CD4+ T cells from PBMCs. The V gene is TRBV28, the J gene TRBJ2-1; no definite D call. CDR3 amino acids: CASSLSAENEQFF. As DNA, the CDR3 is TGTGCCAGCAGTTTATCGGCCGAGAATGAGCAGTTCTTC.